Sequencing of this TCR beta chain was carried out in a study of CD8 T cell repertoires and HIV-1 epitope variants. Study-level background: Control wells had CMV/EBV/flu peptides, negative Ebola AY9, or no peptide. Study-level results: Beta chains alone show antigen proliferation, not cytokine profile or function.

The method was immunoSEQ multiplex PCR; TCRdb's version includes in-frame clones alone and lacks a portion of them. The sample yields thousands of clones, 55% to 80% seen once. This clone was counted a single time. Its specificity is not known. In germline, CDR1 is SGHAT, CDR2 FQNNGV. CDR3 size: 16 residues. V lost 0 bases and J lost 5, with 16 bases in between. The sequence derives from a male donor with HIV. The rearrangement links TRBV11-2 to TRBJ1-1; D is unclear. Sequenced material: cultured CD8+ T cells derived from PBMCs. CDR3: CASSLDRLRRETEAFF. CDR3 nucleotides: TGTGCCAGCAGCTTAGACCGCCTCCGAAGGGAGACTGAAGCTTTCTTT.